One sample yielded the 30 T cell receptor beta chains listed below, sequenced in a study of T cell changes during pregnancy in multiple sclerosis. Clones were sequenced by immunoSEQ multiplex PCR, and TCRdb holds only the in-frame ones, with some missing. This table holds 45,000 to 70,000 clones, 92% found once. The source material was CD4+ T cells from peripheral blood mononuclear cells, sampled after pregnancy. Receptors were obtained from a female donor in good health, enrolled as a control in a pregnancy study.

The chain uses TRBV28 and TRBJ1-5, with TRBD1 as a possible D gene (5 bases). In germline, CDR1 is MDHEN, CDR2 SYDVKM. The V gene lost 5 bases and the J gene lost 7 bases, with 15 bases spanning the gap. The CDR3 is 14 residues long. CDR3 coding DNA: TGTGCCAGCAGTGCAGCCCAGGGTTCGCAGCCCCAGCATTTT. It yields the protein CASSAAQGSQPQHF.

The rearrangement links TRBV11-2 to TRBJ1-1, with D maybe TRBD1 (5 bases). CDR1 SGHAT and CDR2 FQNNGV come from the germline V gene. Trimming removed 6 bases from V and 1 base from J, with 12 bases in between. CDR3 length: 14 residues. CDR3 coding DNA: TGTGCCAGCAGTGACAGTTTGGGGAACACTGAAGCTTTCTTT. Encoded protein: CASSDSLGNTEAFF.

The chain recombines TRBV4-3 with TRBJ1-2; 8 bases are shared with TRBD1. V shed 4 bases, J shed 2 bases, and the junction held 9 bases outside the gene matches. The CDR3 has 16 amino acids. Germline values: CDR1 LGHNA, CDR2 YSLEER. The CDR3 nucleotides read TGCGCCAGCAGCCCCCGAACCAGGACAGGGAACTATGGCTACACCTTC. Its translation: CASSPRTRTGNYGYTF.

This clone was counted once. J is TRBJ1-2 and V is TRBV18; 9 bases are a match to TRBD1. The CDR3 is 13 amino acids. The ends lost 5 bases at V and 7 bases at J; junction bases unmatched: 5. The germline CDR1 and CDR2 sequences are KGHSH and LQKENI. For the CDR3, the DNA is TGTGCCAGCTCATCGGGACAGGGTAGTGGCTACACCTTC. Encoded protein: CASSSGQGSGYTF.

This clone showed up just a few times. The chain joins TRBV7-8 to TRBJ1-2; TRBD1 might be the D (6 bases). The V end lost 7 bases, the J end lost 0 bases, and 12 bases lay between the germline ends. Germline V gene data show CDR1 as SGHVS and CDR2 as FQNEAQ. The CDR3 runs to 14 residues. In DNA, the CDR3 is TGTGCCAGCACCAGACAGGAGACTAACTATGGCTACACCTTC. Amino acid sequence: CASTRQETNYGYTF.

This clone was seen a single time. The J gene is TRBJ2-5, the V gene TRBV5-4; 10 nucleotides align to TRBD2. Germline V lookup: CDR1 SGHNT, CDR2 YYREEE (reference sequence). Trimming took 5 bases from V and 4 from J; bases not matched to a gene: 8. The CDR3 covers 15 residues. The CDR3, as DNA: TGTGCCAGCAGTCGAAGCGGGGGGGACGGAGAGACCCAGTACTTC. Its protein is CASSRSGGDGETQYF.

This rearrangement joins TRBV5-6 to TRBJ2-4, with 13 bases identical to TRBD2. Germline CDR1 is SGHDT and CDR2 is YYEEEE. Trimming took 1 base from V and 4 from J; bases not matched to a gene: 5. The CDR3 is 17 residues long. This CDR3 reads CASSLWGTSGTKNIQYF. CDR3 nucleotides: TGTGCCAGCAGCTTGTGGGGGACTAGCGGGACAAAAAACATTCAGTACTTC.

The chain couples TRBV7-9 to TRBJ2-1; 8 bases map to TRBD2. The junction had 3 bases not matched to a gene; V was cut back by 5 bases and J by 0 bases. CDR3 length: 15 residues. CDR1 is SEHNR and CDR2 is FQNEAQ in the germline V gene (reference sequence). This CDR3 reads CASSPGGGSYNEQFF. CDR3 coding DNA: TGTGCCAGCAGCCCCGGGGGGGGCTCCTACAATGAGCAGTTCTTC.

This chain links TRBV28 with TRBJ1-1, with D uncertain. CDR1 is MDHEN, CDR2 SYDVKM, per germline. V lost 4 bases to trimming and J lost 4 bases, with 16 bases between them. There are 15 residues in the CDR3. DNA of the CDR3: TGTGCCAGCAGTTCCGCCGGGAGAAGAGCCACTGAAGCTTTCTTT. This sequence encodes CASSSAGRRATEAFF.

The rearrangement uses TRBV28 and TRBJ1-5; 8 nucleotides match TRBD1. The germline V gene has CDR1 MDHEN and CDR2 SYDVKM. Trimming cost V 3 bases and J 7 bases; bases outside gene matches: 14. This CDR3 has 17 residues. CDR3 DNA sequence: TGTGCCAGCAGTTTTCTCATCCTAACAGGGGGTCCGCAGCCCCAGCATTTT. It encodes CASSFLILTGGPQPQHF.

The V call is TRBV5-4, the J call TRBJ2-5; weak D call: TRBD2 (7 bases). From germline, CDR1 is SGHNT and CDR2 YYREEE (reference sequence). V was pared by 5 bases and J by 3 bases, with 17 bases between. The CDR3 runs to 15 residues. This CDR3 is CASRERGAGEETQYF. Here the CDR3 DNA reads TGTGCCAGCAGGGAAAGGGGGGCGGGGGAAGAGACCCAGTACTTC. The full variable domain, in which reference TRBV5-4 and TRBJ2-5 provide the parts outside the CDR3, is ETGVTQSPTHLIKTRGQQVTLRCSSQSGHNTVSWYQQALGQGPQFIFQYYREEENGRGNFPPRFSGLQFPNYSSELNVNALELDDSALYLCASRERGAGEETQYFGPGTRLLVL.

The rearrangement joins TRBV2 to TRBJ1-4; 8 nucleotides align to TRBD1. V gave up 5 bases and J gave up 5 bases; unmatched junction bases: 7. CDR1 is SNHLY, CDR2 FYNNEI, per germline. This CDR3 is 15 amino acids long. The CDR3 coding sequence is TGTGCCAGCAGTCCCTGGACAGGGAACAATGAAAAACTGTTTTTT. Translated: CASSPWTGNNEKLFF.

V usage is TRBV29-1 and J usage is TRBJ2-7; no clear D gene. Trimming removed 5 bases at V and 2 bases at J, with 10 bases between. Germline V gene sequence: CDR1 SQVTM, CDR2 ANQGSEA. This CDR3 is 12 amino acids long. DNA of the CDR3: TGCAGCGTTATACAGTCGGCCTACGAGCAGTACTTC. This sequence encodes CSVIQSAYEQYF.

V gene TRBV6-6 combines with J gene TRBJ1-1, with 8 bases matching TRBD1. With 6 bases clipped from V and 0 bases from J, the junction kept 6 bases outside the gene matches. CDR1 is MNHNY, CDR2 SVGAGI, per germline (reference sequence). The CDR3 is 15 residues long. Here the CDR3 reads CASRRQGTVNTEAFF. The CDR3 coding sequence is TGTGCCAGCAGACGACAGGGGACTGTGAACACTGAAGCTTTCTTT.

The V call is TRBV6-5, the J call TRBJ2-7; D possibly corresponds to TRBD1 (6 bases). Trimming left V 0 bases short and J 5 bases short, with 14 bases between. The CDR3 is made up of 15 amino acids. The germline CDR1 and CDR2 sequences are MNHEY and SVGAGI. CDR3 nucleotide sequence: TGTGCCAGCAGTTACTCGAACAGGGTGGTCCACGAGCAGTACTTC. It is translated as CASSYSNRVVHEQYF.

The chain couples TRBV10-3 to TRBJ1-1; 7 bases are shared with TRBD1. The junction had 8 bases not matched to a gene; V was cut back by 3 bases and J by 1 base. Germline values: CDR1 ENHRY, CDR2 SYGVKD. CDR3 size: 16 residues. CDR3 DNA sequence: TGTGCCATCAGTGATACGTACGGGACAGCGAACACTGAAGCTTTCTTT. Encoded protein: CAISDTYGTANTEAFF.

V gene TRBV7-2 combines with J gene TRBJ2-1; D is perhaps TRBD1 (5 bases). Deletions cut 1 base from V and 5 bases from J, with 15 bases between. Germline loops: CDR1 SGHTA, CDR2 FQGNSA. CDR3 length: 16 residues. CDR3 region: CASSLVGGQGHNEQFF. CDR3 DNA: TGTGCCAGCAGCTTAGTGGGCGGACAAGGGCACAATGAGCAGTTCTTC. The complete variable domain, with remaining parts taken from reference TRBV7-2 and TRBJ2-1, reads GAGVSQSPSNKVTEKGKDVELRCDPISGHTALYWYRQSLGQGLEFLIYFQGNSAPDKSGLPSDRFSAERTGGSVSTLTIQRTQQEDSAVYLCASSLVGGQGHNEQFFGPGTRLTVL.

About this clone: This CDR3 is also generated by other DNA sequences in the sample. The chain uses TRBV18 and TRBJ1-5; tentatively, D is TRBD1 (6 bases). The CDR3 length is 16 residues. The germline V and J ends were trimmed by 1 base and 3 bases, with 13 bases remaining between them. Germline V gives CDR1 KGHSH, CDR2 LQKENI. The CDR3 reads CASSPLPGVSNQPQHF. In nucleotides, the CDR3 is TGTGCCAGCTCACCACTTCCAGGGGTATCCAATCAGCCCCAGCATTTT. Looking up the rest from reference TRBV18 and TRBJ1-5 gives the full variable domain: NAGVMQNPRHLVRRRGQEARLRCSPMKGHSHVYWYRQLPEEGLKFMVYLQKENIIDESGMPKERFSAEFPKEGPSILRIQQVVRGDSAAYFCASSPLPGVSNQPQHFGDGTRLSIL.

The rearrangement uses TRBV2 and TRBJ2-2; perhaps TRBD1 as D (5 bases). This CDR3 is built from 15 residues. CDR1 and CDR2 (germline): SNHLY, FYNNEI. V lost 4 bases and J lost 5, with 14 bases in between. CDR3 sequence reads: CASSGSGAYTGELFF. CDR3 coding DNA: TGTGCCAGCAGTGGTTCTGGGGCTTATACCGGGGAGCTGTTTTTT.

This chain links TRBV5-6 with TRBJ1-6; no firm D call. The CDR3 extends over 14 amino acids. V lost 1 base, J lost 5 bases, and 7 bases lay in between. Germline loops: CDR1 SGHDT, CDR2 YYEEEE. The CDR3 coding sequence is TGTGCCAGCAGCTTGCCGGTGCATAATTCACCCCTCCACTTT. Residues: CASSLPVHNSPLHF.

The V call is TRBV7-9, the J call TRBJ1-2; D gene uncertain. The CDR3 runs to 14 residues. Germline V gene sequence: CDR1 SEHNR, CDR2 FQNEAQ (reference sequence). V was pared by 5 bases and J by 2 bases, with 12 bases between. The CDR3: CASSDFRRNYGYTF. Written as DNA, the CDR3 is TGTGCCAGCAGCGACTTCCGGCGGAACTATGGCTACACCTTC.

CDR3 sequence reads: CASRTGGDNQPQHF. CDR3 in DNA: TGTGCCAGTAGGACAGGGGGGGACAATCAGCCCCAGCATTTT. The J gene is TRBJ1-5, the V gene TRBV19; TRBD1 agrees at 9 bases. The ends lost 6 bases at V and 3 bases at J; junction bases unmatched: 3. CDR3 length: 14 residues. From germline, CDR1 is LNHDA and CDR2 SQIVND (reference sequence). The full variable domain, its missing parts supplied by reference TRBV19 and TRBJ1-5, is DGGITQSPKYLFRKEGQNVTLSCEQNLNHDAMYWYRQDPGQGLRLIYYSQIVNDFQKGDIAEGYSVSREKKESFPLTVTSAQKNPTAFYLCASRTGGDNQPQHFGDGTRLSIL.

CDR3 amino acids: CATQAGARAKNIQYF. The CDR3 DNA is TGTGCCACCCAAGCGGGGGCGCGAGCCAAAAACATTCAGTACTTC. The chain recombines TRBV10-3 with TRBJ2-4; 8 nucleotides line up with TRBD2. Unmatched junction bases numbered 8, after V lost 10 bases and J lost 0 bases. Germline loops: CDR1 ENHRY, CDR2 SYGVKD. The CDR3 is 15 residues long.

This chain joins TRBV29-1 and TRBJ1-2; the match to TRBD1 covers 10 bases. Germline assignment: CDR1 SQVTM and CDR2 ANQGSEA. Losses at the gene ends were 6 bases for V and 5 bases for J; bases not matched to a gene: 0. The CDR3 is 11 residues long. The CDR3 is CSVGQGYGYTF. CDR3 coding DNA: TGCAGCGTGGGACAGGGGTATGGCTACACCTTC.

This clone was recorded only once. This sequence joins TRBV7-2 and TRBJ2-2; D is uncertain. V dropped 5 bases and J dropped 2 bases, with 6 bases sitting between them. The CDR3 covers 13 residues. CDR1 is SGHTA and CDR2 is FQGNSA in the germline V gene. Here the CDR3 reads CASSPINTGELFF. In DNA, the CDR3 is TGTGCCAGCAGCCCCATTAACACCGGGGAGCTGTTTTTT.

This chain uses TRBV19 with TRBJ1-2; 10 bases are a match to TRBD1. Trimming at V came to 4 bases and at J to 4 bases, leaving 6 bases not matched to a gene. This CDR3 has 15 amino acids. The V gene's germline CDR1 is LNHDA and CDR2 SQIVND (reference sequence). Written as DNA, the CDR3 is TGTGCCAGTAGTAGGTCGAGGACAGGGGGCTATGGCTACACCTTC. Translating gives CASSRSRTGGYGYTF.

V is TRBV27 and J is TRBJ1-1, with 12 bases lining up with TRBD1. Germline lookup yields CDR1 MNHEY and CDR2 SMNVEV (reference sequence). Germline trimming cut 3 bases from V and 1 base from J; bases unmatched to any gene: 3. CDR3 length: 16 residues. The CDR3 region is CASSFGTGGTNTEAFF. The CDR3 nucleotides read TGTGCCAGCAGTTTCGGGACAGGGGGCACGAACACTGAAGCTTTCTTT.

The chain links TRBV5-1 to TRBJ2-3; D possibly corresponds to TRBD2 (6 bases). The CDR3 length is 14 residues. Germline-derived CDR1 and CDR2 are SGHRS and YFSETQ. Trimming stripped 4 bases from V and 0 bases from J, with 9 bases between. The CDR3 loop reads CASSRDSSTDTQYF. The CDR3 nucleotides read TGCGCCAGCAGCAGGGACTCTAGCACAGATACGCAGTATTTT.

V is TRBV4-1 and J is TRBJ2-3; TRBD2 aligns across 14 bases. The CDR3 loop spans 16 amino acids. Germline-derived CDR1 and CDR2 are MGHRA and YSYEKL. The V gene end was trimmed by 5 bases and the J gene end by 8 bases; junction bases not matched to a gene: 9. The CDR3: CASSNGLAGGRRTQYF. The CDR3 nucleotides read TGCGCCAGCAGCAACGGACTAGCGGGGGGAAGACGTACGCAGTATTTT.

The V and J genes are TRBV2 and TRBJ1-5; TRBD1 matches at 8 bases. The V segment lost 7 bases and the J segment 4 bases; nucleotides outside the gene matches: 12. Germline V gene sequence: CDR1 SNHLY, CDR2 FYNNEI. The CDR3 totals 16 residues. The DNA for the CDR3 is TGTGCCAGCATGAACAGGGGGAAAGGAGGGAATCAGCCCCAGCATTTT. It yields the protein CASMNRGKGGNQPQHF.